This TCR beta chain originates from a study of blood T cells in healthy people across ages. Whole-study findings and limits: Getting older went along with TCR beta diversity per million T cells dropping roughly linearly.

The CDR3 spans 15 residues. After removal of 1 base from V and 2 bases from J, the junction contained 4 bases not matched to a gene. The germline V gene encodes CDR1 LGHNA and CDR2 YSLEER. A few counts support this clonotype. Its antigen is unknown. The use of a sample-barcoded 5' primer and a J-beta primer mix characterized a second PCR of roughly 7 to 12 cycles. TCRdb used MiXCR to reprocess the 5' RACE reads, holding one entry per CDR3 protein. The sample gives 780,000 or so distinct CDR3 sequences, more than 55% of which show up once; under 30% is in the top ten. This clonotype originated in a man aged 35-49 years in good health. The sequenced sample was blood. V usage is TRBV4-3 and J usage is TRBJ2-5, with 7 bases that match TRBD2. CDR3 sequence reads: CASSQGNGRQETQYF. In DNA form, the CDR3 reads TGCGCCAGCAGCCAAGGGAACGGGAGGCAAGAGACCCAGTACTTC.